The 10 T cell receptor beta chains below all came from one sample that was sequenced in a study of cytomegalovirus exposure and HLA in healthy donors. In the PCR, 60 Vbeta and 13 Jbeta primers were used. Generated by immunoSEQ multiplex PCR, the TCRdb table keeps only in-frame clones and is missing some. The sample comprises some 130,000 clones, 65% to 85% of which are singletons, and about 1.5% rests with the top ten. Sequencing input: PBMCs. These receptors were taken from a young woman in good health and CMV-seronegative.

The V and J genes are TRBV4-2 and TRBJ2-1; D may be TRBD2 (5 bases). This CDR3 has 13 amino acids. Trimming left V 6 bases short and J 11 bases short, with 17 bases between. The germline V gene has CDR1 LGHNA and CDR2 YNFKEQ. The CDR3 reads CASRAVGGGQQFF. The CDR3 bases are TGTGCCAGCAGAGCTGTTGGCGGAGGCCAGCAGTTCTTC.

The V call is TRBV6-1, the J call TRBJ2-5; 9 nucleotides align to TRBD2. Unmatched junction bases numbered 3, after V lost 8 bases and J lost 5 bases. The CDR3 sequence is 12 residues long. Looked up from germline, CDR1 is MNHNS and CDR2 is SASEGT. The CDR3 nucleotides are TGTGCCAGCGGGCTAGCGGGGGAGACCCAGTACTTC. It specifies CASGLAGETQYF.

The chain has TRBV2 and TRBJ2-3, with 9 bases matching TRBD1. After removal of 11 bases from V and 3 bases from J, the junction contained 9 bases not matched to a gene. The CDR3 spans 14 residues. Germline assignment: CDR1 SNHLY and CDR2 FYNNEI. The CDR3 reads CAFSGTGLTDTQYF. The CDR3 DNA reads as TGTGCCTTCTCCGGGACAGGGCTAACAGATACGCAGTATTTT.

A single count supports this clone. The chain employs TRBV30 and TRBJ1-5, with 7 bases aligning to TRBD1. Trimming at V came to 4 bases and at J to 7 bases, leaving 7 bases not matched to a gene. This CDR3 is 13 amino acids long. Germline CDR1 GTSNPN, CDR2 SVGIG (reference sequence). The CDR3 DNA reads as TGTGCCTGGACAGGGGGAGGTCCCCAGCCCCAGCATTTT. Protein: CAWTGGGPQPQHF.

This sequence joins TRBV18 and TRBJ2-7, with a possible D match to TRBD1 (5 bases). CDR1 is KGHSH and CDR2 is LQKENI in the germline V gene. V was clipped by 4 bases and J by 5 bases, with 18 bases between them. The CDR3 sequence is 15 residues long. CDR3 sequence (DNA): TGTGCCAGCTCACTAGAGCATTCCAGGGCAAACGAGCAGTACTTC. Translated: CASSLEHSRANEQYF.

The chain is built from TRBV5-8 and TRBJ2-2; the D gene is possibly TRBD1 (6 bases). The germline CDR1 and CDR2 sequences are SGHTS and YDEGEE. V lost 2 bases to trimming and J lost 4 bases, with 18 bases between them. This CDR3 comprises 17 residues. The DNA for the CDR3 is TGTGCCAGCAGCTTCACAGGGAAATACCCGCTCACCGGGGAGCTGTTTTTT. Its protein is CASSFTGKYPLTGELFF.

The rearrangement links TRBV7-9 to TRBJ2-1; TRBD2 matches 10 bases. Germline values: CDR1 SEHNR, CDR2 FQNEAQ (reference sequence). This CDR3 comprises 16 residues. The trim removed 5 bases at V and 3 bases at J, leaving 7 bases unmatched. CDR3 in amino acids: CASSPSTSGVYNEQFF. The CDR3 nucleotides read TGTGCCAGCAGCCCTAGCACTAGCGGGGTCTACAATGAGCAGTTCTTC.

This clone has a handful of counts. Additional DNA sequences in this sample encode the identical CDR3. The chain couples TRBV6-5 to TRBJ1-4, with D possibly being TRBD1 (6 bases). The CDR3 covers 13 residues. V was cut by 9 bases and J by 7 bases, with 15 bases left in between. Germline loops: CDR1 MNHEY, CDR2 SVGAGI. The chain's CDR3 is CASGGGLGEKLFF. As DNA, the CDR3 is TGTGCCAGTGGGGGCGGGTTGGGTGAAAAACTGTTTTTT.

V is TRBV19 and J is TRBJ1-2, with D possibly TRBD1 on 6 matching bases. The germline V gene has CDR1 LNHDA and CDR2 SQIVND (reference sequence). V was shortened by 0 bases and J by 6 bases, with 8 bases between the two germline ends. This CDR3 has 13 residues. CDR3 in amino acids: CASSIDYRDGYTF. The CDR3 DNA follows: TGTGCCAGTAGTATAGACTACAGGGATGGCTACACCTTC.

The chain employs TRBV6-5 and TRBJ1-3; D is unclear. The CDR3 is made up of 14 amino acids. V was trimmed by 2 bases and J by 1 base, leaving 6 bases between them. Looked up from germline, CDR1 is MNHEY and CDR2 is SVGAGI. CDR3 protein: CASSYQWSGNTIYF. CDR3 DNA: TGTGCCAGCAGTTACCAGTGGTCTGGAAACACCATATATTTT.